The T cell receptor (beta chain) under discussion was sequenced for a study of blood T cell repertoires in COVID-19. Study-wide background: Researchers got acute and convalescent COVID-19 samples from the United States, Italy and Spain. PBMCs, B-cell-depleted T cells, or T cells were the source of the cDNA or gDNA that made up the material.

Authors' analysis steps: Estimates of nucleated cell counts were drawn from the amplification of reference gene primers. The method was immunoSEQ multiplex PCR; TCRdb's version includes in-frame clones alone and lacks a portion of them. The V and J calls and clone size are taken from that table; D and trimming were inferred from the DNA. The sample shows about 250,000 clones, 81% of them seen only once. This clone was observed a handful of times. A junction end diverges from the germline sequence, so it may reflect a read error. This receptor was taken from a woman of 80 years or more with acute or convalescent COVID-19. The sample taken for sequencing was peripheral blood.

The DNA for the CDR3 is TGTGCCAGCAGCCTAGCCCCGACAGGGAATTTATACAATGAGCAGTTCTTC. It yields the protein CASSLAPTGNLYNEQFF. The J gene is TRBJ2-1, the V gene TRBV7-9; 7 bases align to TRBD1. The CDR3 extends over 17 amino acids. Germline values: CDR1 SEHNR, CDR2 FQNEAQ (reference sequence).